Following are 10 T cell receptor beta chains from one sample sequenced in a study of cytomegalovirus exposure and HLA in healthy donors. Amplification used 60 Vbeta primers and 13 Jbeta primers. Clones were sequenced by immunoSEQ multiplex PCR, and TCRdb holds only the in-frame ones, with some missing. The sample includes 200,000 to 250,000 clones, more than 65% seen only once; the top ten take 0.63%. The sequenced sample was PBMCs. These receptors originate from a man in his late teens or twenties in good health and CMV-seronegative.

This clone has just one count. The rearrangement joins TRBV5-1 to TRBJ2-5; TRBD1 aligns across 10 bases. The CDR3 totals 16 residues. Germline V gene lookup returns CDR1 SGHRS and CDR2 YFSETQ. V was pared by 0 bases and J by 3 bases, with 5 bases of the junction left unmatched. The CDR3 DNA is TGCGCCAGCAGCTTGGGACAGGGGGCTTGGGAAGAGACCCAGTACTTC. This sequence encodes CASSLGQGAWEETQYF.

As DNA, the CDR3 is TGTGCCAGCAGCCCTAGAGGGACTAGCGGGAACGATGAGCAGTTCTTC. Translating gives CASSPRGTSGNDEQFF. The chain has TRBV11-3 and TRBJ2-1, with 13 bases aligning to TRBD2. This CDR3 is 16 amino acids long. V gave up 5 bases and J gave up 8 bases; unmatched junction bases: 9. Germline V lookup: CDR1 SGHNT, CDR2 YENEEA.

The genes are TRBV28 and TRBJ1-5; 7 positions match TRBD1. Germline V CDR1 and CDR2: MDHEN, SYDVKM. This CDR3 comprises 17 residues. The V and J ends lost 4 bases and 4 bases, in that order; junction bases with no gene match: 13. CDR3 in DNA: TGTGCCAGCAGTTCTTACAGGGGCCGGAGTGGAAATCAGCCCCAGCATTTT. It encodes CASSSYRGRSGNQPQHF.

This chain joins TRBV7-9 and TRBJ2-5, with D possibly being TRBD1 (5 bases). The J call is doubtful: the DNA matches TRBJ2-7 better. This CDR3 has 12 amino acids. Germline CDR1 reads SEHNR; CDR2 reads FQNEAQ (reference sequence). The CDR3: CASSFQGYEQYF. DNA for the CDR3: TGTGCCAGCAGCTTCCAGGGCTACGAGCAGTACTTC.

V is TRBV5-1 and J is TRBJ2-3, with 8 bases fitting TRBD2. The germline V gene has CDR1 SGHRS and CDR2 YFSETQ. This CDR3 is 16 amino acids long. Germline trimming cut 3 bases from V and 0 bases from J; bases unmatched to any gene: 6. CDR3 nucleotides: TGCGCCAGCAGCTGGGGAGCGGGAGTAAGCACAGATACGCAGTATTTT. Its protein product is CASSWGAGVSTDTQYF.

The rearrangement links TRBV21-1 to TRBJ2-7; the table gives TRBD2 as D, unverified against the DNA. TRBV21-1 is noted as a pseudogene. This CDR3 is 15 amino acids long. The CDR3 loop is CASSKASGRAYEQYF. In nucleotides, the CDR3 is TGTGCCAGCAGCAAAGCTAGCGGGAGGGCCTACGAGCAGTACTTC.

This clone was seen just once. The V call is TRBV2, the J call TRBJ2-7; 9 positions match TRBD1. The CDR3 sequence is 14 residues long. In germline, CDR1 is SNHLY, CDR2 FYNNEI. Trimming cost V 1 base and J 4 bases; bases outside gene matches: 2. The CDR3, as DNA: TGTGCCAGCAGTGAAGACAGGGGGCATTACGAGCAGTACTTC. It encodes CASSEDRGHYEQYF.

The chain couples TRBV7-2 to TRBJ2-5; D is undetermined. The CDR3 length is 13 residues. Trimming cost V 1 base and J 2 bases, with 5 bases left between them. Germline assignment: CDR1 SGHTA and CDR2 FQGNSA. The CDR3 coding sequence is TGTGCCAGCAGCTTAGTCCAGCAAGAGACCCAGTACTTC. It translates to CASSLVQQETQYF.

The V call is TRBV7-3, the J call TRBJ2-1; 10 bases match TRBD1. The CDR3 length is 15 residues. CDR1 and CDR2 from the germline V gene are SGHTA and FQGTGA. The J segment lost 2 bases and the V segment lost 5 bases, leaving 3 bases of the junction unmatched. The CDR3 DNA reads TGTGCCAGCAGCAGGGGACAGGGGACCTACAATGAGCAGTTCTTC. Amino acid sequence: CASSRGQGTYNEQFF.

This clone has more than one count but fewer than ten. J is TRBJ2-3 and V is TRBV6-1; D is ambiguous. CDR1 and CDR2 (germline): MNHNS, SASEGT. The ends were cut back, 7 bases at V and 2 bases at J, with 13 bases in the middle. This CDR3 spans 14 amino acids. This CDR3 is CASTMTLITDTQYF. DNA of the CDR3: TGTGCCAGCACTATGACACTGATCACAGATACGCAGTATTTT.